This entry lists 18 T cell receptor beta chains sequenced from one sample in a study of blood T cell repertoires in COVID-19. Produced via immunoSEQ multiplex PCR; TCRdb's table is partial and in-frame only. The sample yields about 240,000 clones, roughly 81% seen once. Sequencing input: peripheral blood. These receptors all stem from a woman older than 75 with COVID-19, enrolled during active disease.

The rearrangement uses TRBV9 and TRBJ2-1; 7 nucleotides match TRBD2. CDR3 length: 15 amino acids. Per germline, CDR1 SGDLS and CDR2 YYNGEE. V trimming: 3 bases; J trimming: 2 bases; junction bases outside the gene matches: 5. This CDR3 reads CASSASGWAYNEQFF. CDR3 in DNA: TGTGCCAGCAGCGCTAGCGGTTGGGCCTACAATGAGCAGTTCTTC.

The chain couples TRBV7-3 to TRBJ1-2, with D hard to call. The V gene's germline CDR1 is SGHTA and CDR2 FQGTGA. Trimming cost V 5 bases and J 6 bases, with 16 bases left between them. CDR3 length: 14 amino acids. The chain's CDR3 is CASSRTRYGNGYTF. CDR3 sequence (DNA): TGTGCCAGCAGCCGTACTCGATACGGGAATGGCTACACCTTC. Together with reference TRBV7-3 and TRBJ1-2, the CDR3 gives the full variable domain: GAGVSQTPSNKVTEKGKYVELRCDPISGHTALYWYRQSLGQGPEFLIYFQGTGAADDSGLPNDRFFAVRPEGSVSTLKIQRTERGDSAVYLCASSRTRYGNGYTFGSGTRLTVV.

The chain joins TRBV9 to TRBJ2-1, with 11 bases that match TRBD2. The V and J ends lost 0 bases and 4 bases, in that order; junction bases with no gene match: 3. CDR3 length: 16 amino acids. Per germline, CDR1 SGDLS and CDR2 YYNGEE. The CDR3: CASSVGVAGGYNEQFF. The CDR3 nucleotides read TGTGCCAGCAGCGTAGGGGTAGCGGGAGGGTACAATGAGCAGTTCTTC.

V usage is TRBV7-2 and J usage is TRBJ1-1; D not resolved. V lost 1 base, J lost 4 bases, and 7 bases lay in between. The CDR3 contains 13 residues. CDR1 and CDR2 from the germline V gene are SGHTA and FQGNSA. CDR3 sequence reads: CASSLEPLTEAFF. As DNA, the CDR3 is TGTGCCAGCAGCTTAGAGCCCCTCACTGAAGCTTTCTTT.

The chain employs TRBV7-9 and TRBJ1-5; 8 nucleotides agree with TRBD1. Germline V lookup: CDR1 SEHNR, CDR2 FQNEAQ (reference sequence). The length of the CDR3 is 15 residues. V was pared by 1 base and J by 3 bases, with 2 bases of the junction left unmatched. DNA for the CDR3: TGTGCCAGCAGCTTAGACAGGGGGAACAATCAGCCCCAGCATTTT. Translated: CASSLDRGNNQPQHF.

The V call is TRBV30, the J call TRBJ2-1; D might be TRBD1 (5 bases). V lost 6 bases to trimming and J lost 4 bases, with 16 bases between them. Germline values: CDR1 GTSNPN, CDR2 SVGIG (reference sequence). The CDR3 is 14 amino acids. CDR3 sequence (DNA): TGTGCCTGTCTATATCAGGGTCGGTACAATGAGCAGTTCTTC. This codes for CACLYQGRYNEQFF.

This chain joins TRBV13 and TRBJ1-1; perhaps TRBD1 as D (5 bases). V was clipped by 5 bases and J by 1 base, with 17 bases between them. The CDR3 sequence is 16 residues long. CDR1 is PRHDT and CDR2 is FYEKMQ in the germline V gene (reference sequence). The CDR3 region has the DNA TGTGCCAGCAGCCCGCGGGACGGCGGGGCGAACACTGAAGCTTTCTTT. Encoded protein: CASSPRDGGANTEAFF.

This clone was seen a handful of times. The CDR3 DNA reads TGCGCCAGCAGCTTGAGTCCCCTAGACTATGGCTACACCTTC. Amino acid sequence: CASSLSPLDYGYTF. The genes are TRBV5-1 and TRBJ1-2; D is undetermined. The germline CDR1 and CDR2 sequences are SGHRS and YFSETQ. CDR3 length: 14 amino acids. The V end was cut by 1 base, the J end by 3 bases, with 10 bases between. Using reference TRBV5-1 and TRBJ1-2 for the parts outside the CDR3, the full variable domain is KAGVTQTPRYLIKTRGQQVTLSCSPISGHRSVSWYQQTPGQGLQFLFEYFSETQRNKGNFPGRFSGRQFSNSRSEMNVSTLELGDSALYLCASSLSPLDYGYTFGSGTRLTVV.

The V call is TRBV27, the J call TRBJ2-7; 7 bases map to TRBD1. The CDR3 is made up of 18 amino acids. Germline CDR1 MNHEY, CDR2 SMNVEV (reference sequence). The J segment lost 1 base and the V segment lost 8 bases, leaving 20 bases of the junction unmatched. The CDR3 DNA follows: TGTGCCAGCGGAATCCGGGACAGCTCTCCCTCTGCTTCCTACGAGCAGTACTTC. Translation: CASGIRDSSPSASYEQYF.

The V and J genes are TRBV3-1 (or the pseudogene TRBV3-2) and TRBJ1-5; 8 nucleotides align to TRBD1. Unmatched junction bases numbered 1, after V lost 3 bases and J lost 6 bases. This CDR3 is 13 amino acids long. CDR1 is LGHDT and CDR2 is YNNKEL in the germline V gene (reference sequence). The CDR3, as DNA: TGTGCCAGCAGCCACAGGGGGCGTCAGCCCCAGCATTTT. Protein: CASSHRGRQPQHF.

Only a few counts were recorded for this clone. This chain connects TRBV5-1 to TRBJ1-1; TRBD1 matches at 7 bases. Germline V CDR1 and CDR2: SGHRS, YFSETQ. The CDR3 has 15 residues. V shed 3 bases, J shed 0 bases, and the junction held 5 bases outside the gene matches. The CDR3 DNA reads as TGCGCCAGCAGCTCACGACAGGGTCTGAACACTGAAGCTTTCTTT. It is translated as CASSSRQGLNTEAFF.

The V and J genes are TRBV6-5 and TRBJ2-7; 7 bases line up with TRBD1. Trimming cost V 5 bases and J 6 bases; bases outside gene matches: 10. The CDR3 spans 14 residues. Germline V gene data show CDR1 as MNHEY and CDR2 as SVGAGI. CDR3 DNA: TGTGCCAGCAGTACCGGGACAGCTTTCCGCGAGCAGTACTTC. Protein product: CASSTGTAFREQYF.

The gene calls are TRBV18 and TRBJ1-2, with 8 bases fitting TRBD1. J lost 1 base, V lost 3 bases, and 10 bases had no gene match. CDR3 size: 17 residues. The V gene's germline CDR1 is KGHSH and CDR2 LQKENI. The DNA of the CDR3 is TGTGCCAGCTCACCCCTATCGACAGGGGAAAGTAACTATGGCTACACCTTC. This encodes CASSPLSTGESNYGYTF. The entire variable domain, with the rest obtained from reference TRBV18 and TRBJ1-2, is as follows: NAGVMQNPRHLVRRRGQEARLRCSPMKGHSHVYWYRQLPEEGLKFMVYLQKENIIDESGMPKERFSAEFPKEGPSILRIQQVVRGDSAAYFCASSPLSTGESNYGYTFGSGTRLTVV.

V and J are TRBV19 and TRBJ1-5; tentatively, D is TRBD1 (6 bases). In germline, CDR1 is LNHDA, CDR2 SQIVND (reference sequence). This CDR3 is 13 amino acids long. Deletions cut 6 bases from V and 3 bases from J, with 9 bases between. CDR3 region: CASSGQINQPQHF. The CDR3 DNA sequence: TGTGCCAGTAGCGGACAGATCAATCAGCCCCAGCATTTT.

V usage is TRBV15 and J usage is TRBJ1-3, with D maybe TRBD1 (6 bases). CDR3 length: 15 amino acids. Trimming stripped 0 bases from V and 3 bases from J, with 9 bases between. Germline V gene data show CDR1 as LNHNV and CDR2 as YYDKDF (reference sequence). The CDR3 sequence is CATSREDSRGNTIYF. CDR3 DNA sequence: TGTGCCACCAGCAGAGAGGACAGTCGTGGAAACACCATATATTTT.

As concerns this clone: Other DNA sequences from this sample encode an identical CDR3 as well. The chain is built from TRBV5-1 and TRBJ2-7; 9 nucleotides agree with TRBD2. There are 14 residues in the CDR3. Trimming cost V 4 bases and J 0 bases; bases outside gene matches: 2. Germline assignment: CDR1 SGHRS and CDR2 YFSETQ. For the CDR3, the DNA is TGCGCCAGCAGCCTTAGCGGGGGCTCCTACGAGCAGTACTTC. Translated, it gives CASSLSGGSYEQYF.

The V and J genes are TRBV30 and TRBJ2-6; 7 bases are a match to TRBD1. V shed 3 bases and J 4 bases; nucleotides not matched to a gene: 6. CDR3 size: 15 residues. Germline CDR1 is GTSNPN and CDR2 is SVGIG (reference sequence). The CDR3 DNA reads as TGTGCCTGGAGGCTCACAGGGGCCGGGGCCAACGTCCTGACTTTC. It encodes CAWRLTGAGANVLTF.

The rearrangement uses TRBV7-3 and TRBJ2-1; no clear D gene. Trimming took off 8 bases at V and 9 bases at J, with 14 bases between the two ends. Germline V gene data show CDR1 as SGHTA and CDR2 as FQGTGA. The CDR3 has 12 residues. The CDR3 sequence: CASGRFLGEQFF. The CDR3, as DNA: TGTGCCAGCGGCAGGTTTTTAGGTGAGCAGTTCTTC.